The next 27 T cell receptor beta chains were all read from a single sample in a study of T cell responses to AZD1222 COVID-19 vaccine (dated by TCRdb to the early 2020s). Receptors were amplified or captured by the immunoSEQ multiplex PCR assay. TCRdb holds this immuneACCESS table with in-frame rearrangements only. Some clones are missing; in checked studies, unresolved V genes explain under half, and the rest has no known cause. Within this sample are 150,000 to 160,000 clones, with 90% to 95% of them counted one time only. About 1.6% of the sample is held by the ten biggest clonotypes. The meaning of the sample's time point label: about 28 days (+/-7) after the second vaccine dose. Source: peripheral blood, taken 28 days after the second AZD1222 dose. Receptors were obtained from an adult who received the AZD1222 COVID-19 vaccine.

The V call is TRBV7-9, the J call TRBJ1-6; D is unclear. V lost 7 bases, J lost 7 bases, and 11 bases lay in between. There are 13 residues in the CDR3. Germline V gives CDR1 SEHNR, CDR2 FQNEAQ (reference sequence). The CDR3 DNA follows: TGTGCCAGCACCCTGGAATGGAATTCACCCCTCCACTTT. It encodes CASTLEWNSPLHF.

The V and J genes are TRBV27 and TRBJ1-1; 7 nucleotides match TRBD1. CDR3 size: 15 residues. Germline trimming cut 5 bases from V and 4 bases from J; bases unmatched to any gene: 10. Germline CDR1 reads MNHEY; CDR2 reads SMNVEV (reference sequence). As DNA, the CDR3 is TGTGCCAGCAGTAATAAGACAGGGAAGGGCACTGAAGCTTTCTTT. Translated, it gives CASSNKTGKGTEAFF.

The genes are TRBV5-1 and TRBJ1-2, with TRBD1 matching 9 bases. CDR3 length: 16 amino acids. Germline V lookup: CDR1 SGHRS, CDR2 YFSETQ. J lost 2 bases, V lost 4 bases, and 9 bases had no gene match. The CDR3, as DNA: TGCGCCAGCAGCCCCTCAACAGGGGGCCTCAACTATGGCTACACCTTC. Its protein product is CASSPSTGGLNYGYTF.

This clone has a single count. This chain links TRBV7-2 with TRBJ2-3, with TRBD2 matching 11 bases. Germline CDR1 reads SGHTA; CDR2 reads FQGNSA. V dropped 6 bases and J dropped 5; count of bases not matched to a gene: 7. The CDR3 loop spans 15 amino acids. The CDR3 loop reads CASSLAGGRVDTQYF. The CDR3 region has the DNA TGTGCCAGCAGTCTAGCGGGGGGCCGGGTAGATACGCAGTATTTT.

The chain employs TRBV4-1 and TRBJ1-4, with no clear D. V lost 1 base, J lost 6 bases, and 21 bases lay in between. Germline CDR1 reads MGHRA; CDR2 reads YSYEKL. This CDR3 is built from 18 residues. DNA of the CDR3: TGCGCCAGCAGCCAAGGGATCCTTTTGGCTGAACCAGATGAAAAACTGTTTTTT. Its protein product is CASSQGILLAEPDEKLFF.

CDR3: CAGAGGSRAGELFF. The CDR3 region has the DNA TGTGCCGGAGCAGGGGGCTCAAGGGCCGGGGAGCTGTTTTTT. V is TRBV2 and J is TRBJ2-2, with 8 positions matching TRBD1. The CDR3 spans 14 residues. Germline CDR1 and CDR2: SNHLY and FYNNEI. The V gene end was trimmed by 11 bases and the J gene end by 6 bases; junction bases not matched to a gene: 11.

The CDR3 here is CSASESSYNSPLHF. The CDR3 coding sequence is TGCAGTGCTAGTGAGAGCTCCTATAATTCACCCCTCCACTTT. The J gene is TRBJ1-6, the V gene TRBV20-1; unclear D gene. The V end lost 3 bases, the J end lost 0 bases, and 6 bases lay between the germline ends. The germline V gene has CDR1 DFQATT and CDR2 SNEGSKA (reference sequence). CDR3 length equals 14 residues.

This sequence joins TRBV7-3 and TRBJ2-1, with TRBD2 matching over 7 bases. The CDR3 totals 15 residues. The germline V gene encodes CDR1 SGHTA and CDR2 FQGTGA. V was clipped by 5 bases and J by 4 bases; unmatched bases: 8. The CDR3 region has the DNA TGTGCCAGCAGCGGTAGACTAGCAGGTTACAATGAGCAGTTCTTC. Translating gives CASSGRLAGYNEQFF.

This clone has just one count. The chain joins TRBV27 to TRBJ1-3; D perhaps matches TRBD1 (5 bases). This CDR3 has 15 amino acids. The germline V and J ends were trimmed by 2 bases and 1 base, with 9 bases remaining between them. Per germline, CDR1 MNHEY and CDR2 SMNVEV (reference sequence). This CDR3 is CASSLGGASGNTIYF. CDR3 DNA sequence: TGTGCCAGCAGTTTAGGGGGTGCTTCTGGAAACACCATATATTTT.

The chain uses TRBV18 and TRBJ1-2; D gene ambiguous. CDR3 size: 14 residues. Germline V gene sequence: CDR1 KGHSH, CDR2 LQKENI. With 2 bases removed from V and 3 bases from J, the gap between germline ends came to 10 bases. The CDR3 loop reads CASSPADSDYGYTF. Here the CDR3 DNA reads TGTGCCAGCTCACCAGCGGATTCCGACTATGGCTACACCTTC.

Concerning this clone: Other DNA sequences in the sample encode the same CDR3. V and J are TRBV6-5 and TRBJ1-6, with D possibly being TRBD1 (5 bases). V lost 2 bases to trimming and J lost 1 base, with 6 bases between them. CDR3 length: 15 residues. Germline loops: CDR1 MNHEY, CDR2 SVGAGI. The chain's CDR3 is CASSYGGSYNSPLHF. As DNA, the CDR3 is TGTGCCAGCAGTTACGGGGGGTCCTATAATTCACCCCTCCACTTT.

This clone was observed once. CDR3 coding DNA: TGTGCCAGCAGCGTGAGGACGGTGGGGACTGAAGCTTTCTTT. Protein: CASSVRTVGTEAFF. V is TRBV9 and J is TRBJ1-1, with D unclear. CDR3 length equals 14 residues. V lost 2 bases to trimming and J lost 5 bases, with 13 bases between them. Germline V gene lookup returns CDR1 SGDLS and CDR2 YYNGEE.

This clone was recorded a few times. This chain uses TRBV15 with TRBJ2-2, with 11 positions matching TRBD1. The germline V gene encodes CDR1 LNHNV and CDR2 YYDKDF (reference sequence). This CDR3 is built from 14 residues. J lost 6 bases, V lost 6 bases, and 3 bases had no gene match. CDR3 bases: TGTGCCACCAGGGGGACAGGGGGATCCGGGGAGCTGTTTTTT. Protein product: CATRGTGGSGELFF.

The chain links TRBV21-1 to TRBJ2-6; the DNA was not used to check the table's D call, TRBD1. TRBV21-1 is termed a pseudogene. The CDR3 spans 17 residues. As DNA, the CDR3 is TGTGCCAGCAGCAAAGCAAACAGGGGTTCTGGGGCCAACGTCCTGACTTTC. This sequence encodes CASSKANRGSGANVLTF.

This clone came up once. This CDR3 is also generated by other DNA sequences in the sample. V and J are TRBV19 and TRBJ2-6, with D possibly TRBD1 on 5 matching bases. The germline V and J ends were trimmed by 6 bases and 0 bases, with 9 bases remaining between them. CDR3 length: 15 amino acids. Germline CDR1 LNHDA, CDR2 SQIVND (reference sequence). The CDR3 reads CASSTDSSGANVLTF. The CDR3 region has the DNA TGTGCCAGTAGCACCGACAGCTCTGGGGCCAACGTCCTGACTTTC.

The chain has TRBV18 and TRBJ1-1; no definite D call. Germline V gene lookup returns CDR1 KGHSH and CDR2 LQKENI. Trimming removed 6 bases from V and 8 bases from J, with 13 bases in between. The CDR3 loop spans 12 amino acids. CDR3 sequence (DNA): TGTGCCAGCTCGACCTACCGGGAAGAAGCTTTCTTT. Translated, it gives CASSTYREEAFF.

CDR3 region: CASSQDRGRRMQETQYF. As DNA, the CDR3 is TGTGCCAGCAGCCAAGATAGGGGGCGGCGAATGCAAGAGACCCAGTACTTC. V is TRBV3-1 (or the pseudogene TRBV3-2) and J is TRBJ2-5, with 7 bases aligning to TRBD1. The germline V gene has CDR1 LGHDT and CDR2 YNNKEL (reference sequence). The CDR3 runs to 17 residues. V lost 0 bases to trimming and J lost 2 bases; unmatched junction nucleotides: 9.

The chain joins TRBV10-3 to TRBJ1-1, with D possibly TRBD1 on 5 matching bases. There are 14 residues in the CDR3. The V gene lost 4 bases and the J gene lost 5 bases, with 14 bases spanning the gap. The V gene's germline CDR1 is ENHRY and CDR2 SYGVKD. The CDR3 loop reads CAISGTGTETEAFF. CDR3 nucleotides: TGTGCCATCAGTGGTACAGGTACCGAGACTGAAGCTTTCTTT.

The chain carries TRBV7-9 and TRBJ2-1; 10 bases align to TRBD2. The germline V gene encodes CDR1 SEHNR and CDR2 FQNEAQ (reference sequence). V trimming: 6 bases; J trimming: 2 bases; junction bases outside the gene matches: 10. This CDR3 spans 17 amino acids. CDR3 loop: CASSSTSGKGAYNEQFF. The CDR3 DNA reads as TGTGCCAGCAGTTCTACTAGCGGGAAGGGGGCCTACAATGAGCAGTTCTTC.

The chain has TRBV5-4 and TRBJ2-3; 10 nucleotides agree with TRBD1. The trim removed 1 base at V and 0 bases at J, leaving 8 bases unmatched. CDR1 is SGHNT, CDR2 YYREEE, per germline (reference sequence). This CDR3 is built from 18 residues. CDR3 nucleotides: TGTGCCAGCAGCTTGCGGACAGGGGGGCGGACTAGCACAGATACGCAGTATTTT. Translation gives CASSLRTGGRTSTDTQYF.

This clone was seen once. The chain has TRBV7-9 and TRBJ2-5; 7 bases align to TRBD2. The CDR3 contains 11 residues. CDR1 and CDR2 from the germline V gene are SEHNR and FQNEAQ (reference sequence). J gave up 9 bases and V 10 bases, and 8 bases lay outside the gene matches. The CDR3 loop is CATPVGGAQYF. CDR3 DNA: TGTGCCACTCCGGTGGGGGGGGCCCAGTACTTC.

The genes are TRBV27 and TRBJ1-1, with D unresolved. The CDR3 spans 15 residues. CDR1 MNHEY and CDR2 SMNVEV come from the germline V gene (reference sequence). The V end lost 7 bases, the J end lost 0 bases, and 15 bases lay between the germline ends. CDR3 in amino acids: CASKWLSQLNTEAFF. The CDR3 region has the DNA TGTGCCAGCAAGTGGTTATCGCAGCTGAACACTGAAGCTTTCTTT.

This clone was recorded a few times. The chain is built from TRBV6-5 and TRBJ1-1; D is uncertain. The CDR3 is made up of 13 amino acids. CDR1 and CDR2 (germline): MNHEY, SVGAGI. The V gene lost 0 bases and the J gene lost 1 base, with 3 bases spanning the gap. In nucleotides, the CDR3 is TGTGCCAGCAGTTACTCCTCGAACACTGAAGCTTTCTTT. Protein sequence: CASSYSSNTEAFF.

This rearrangement joins TRBV30 to TRBJ1-3; D not certain. V was shortened by 7 bases and J by 0 bases, with 7 bases between the two germline ends. The length of the CDR3 is 12 residues. CDR1 GTSNPN and CDR2 SVGIG come from the germline V gene (reference sequence). The CDR3: CAYAISGNTIYF. The CDR3 coding sequence is TGTGCCTACGCTATCTCTGGAAACACCATATATTTT.

The chain joins TRBV6-5 to TRBJ1-1; no definite D call. The CDR3 runs 15 residues. V was trimmed by 2 bases and J by 7 bases, leaving 17 bases between them. Germline CDR1 reads MNHEY; CDR2 reads SVGAGI. CDR3 residues: CASSYGFGSNFEAFF. The CDR3 bases are TGTGCCAGCAGTTACGGTTTCGGGTCAAACTTTGAAGCTTTCTTT.

This chain joins TRBV30 and TRBJ1-1, with TRBD1 matching 7 bases. Germline CDR1 GTSNPN, CDR2 SVGIG (reference sequence). The trim removed 5 bases at V and 5 bases at J, leaving 14 bases unmatched. The CDR3 is 15 residues long. CDR3 amino acids: CAWGGVRDRWTEAFF. CDR3 in DNA: TGTGCCTGGGGTGGGGTTCGGGACAGATGGACTGAAGCTTTCTTT.

The V gene is TRBV4-1, the J gene TRBJ2-1; perhaps TRBD1 as D (8 bases). V lost 5 bases and J lost 0, with 14 bases in between. The CDR3 length is 16 residues. Germline loops: CDR1 MGHRA, CDR2 YSYEKL. The CDR3, as DNA: TGCGCCAGCAGCAGGGGGGGACAGGACTCCTACAATGAGCAGTTCTTC. Its protein is CASSRGGQDSYNEQFF.